The TCR beta chain under discussion was sequenced for a study of cytomegalovirus exposure and HLA in healthy donors. Among the donors, all were healthy bone marrow donors. PCR employed 60 Vbeta and 13 Jbeta primers. The authors' processing: There were around 77 million unique TCR beta chains by a later count, and 8.5 million to 14 million of them were shared. Measured with immunoSEQ multiplex PCR; TCRdb has only the in-frame clones, and not every one. The V and J calls and clone size come from that table; D and trimming were worked out from the DNA. The data contain 150,000 or so clones, approximately 80% of them singletons. Looked up from germline, CDR1 is SGHTA and CDR2 is FQGNSA. The CDR3 length is 14 residues. V shed 3 bases and J shed 2 bases, with 7 bases lying between them.

The TCR was taken from a woman between 45 and 65 years old in good health and CMV-seropositive. The sample taken for sequencing was PBMCs. The chain is built from TRBV7-2 and TRBJ1-4; D is uncertain. The CDR3 sequence is CASSLSLTNEKLFF. The DNA of the CDR3 is TGTGCCAGCAGCTTGAGTCTGACTAATGAAAAACTGTTTTTT.